This T cell receptor beta chain was captured by sequencing in a study of neoadjuvant anti-PD-1 for oral cavity cancer (dated by TCRdb to the early 2020s). For context, the study as a whole: Three to four biweekly doses of nivolumab at 3 mg/kg were mostly administered to patients before curative-intent surgical resection. Patients without progression received a fourth nivolumab dose around day 43 and underwent definitive surgical resection on days 50-56. Under RECIST 1.1, a patient counted as a responder if showing complete response, partial response or stable disease, and as a non-responder if showing progression. The parent correlative cohort included around 12 patients, with an approximately 30% response rate.

Reading the label with the study, this specimen's time point is: before neoadjuvant nivolumab. None of the patients had received prior systemic or radiation treatment, and all were newly diagnosed with stage II-IVA oral cavity squamous cell carcinoma. Everyone in the cohort had locally advanced, HPV-negative oral cavity squamous cell carcinoma. Peripheral blood mononuclear cells were analyzed directly and were not maintained or expanded in culture. The samples were obtained from a longitudinal correlative study of a single-arm phase II trial testing neoadjuvant nivolumab in oral cavity squamous cell carcinoma. Subject-matched pre- and post-treatment PBMCs and tumors from three responders and three non-responders were subjected to genomic DNA-based TCRbeta sequencing. Peripheral blood mononuclear cells were collected before nivolumab treatment and again after treatment, at the time of surgery. The Maxwell RSC DNA from Cells kit was used to extract genomic DNA from PBMCs.

The study at large found these results: Higher pretreatment blood TCRbeta clonality and lower post-treatment tumor TCRbeta clonality were correlated with higher pretreatment blood Treg/Th17 ratios. After neoadjuvant nivolumab, non-responders showed significantly higher T cell clonality (Gini index) in PBMCs than responders did. The TCR analyses had only three patients in each response group, and the authors called for validation in larger cohorts.

For deep sequencing, PBMC libraries mostly used 450 to 550 ng of input genomic DNA, with six replicates for each sample. TCRbeta libraries were prepared with the immunoSEQ hsTCRbeta kit according to the manufacturer's instructions. An Illumina NovaSeq 6000 S4 flow cell was used to sequence the final libraries, which had first been combined to 3 nM. The source study handled its data this way. Raw data preprocessing and quality control were performed with the immunoSEQ Analyzer. The analysis was restricted to productive rearrangements, with each unique CDR3 amino acid sequence defining a clonotype. Repertoire clonality was estimated as the Gini-Simpson index, which was calculated using the R package tcR. Gini indices were compared with Student's t test, and associations with tumor size change were assessed by Pearson correlation. TCRdb stores this immuneACCESS table with in-frame sequences only. Part of the clones is absent; in the studies checked, under half of the shortfall reflects unresolved V genes, and no reason is known for the rest. V and J calls and clone size come straight from that table; D and trimming were deduced from the DNA. Recorded for this sample are tens of thousands of clones; less than 85% of them occurred a single time. The ten most abundant clones make up 3% to 3.5% of the sample.

For CDR1 and CDR2, the germline V gene (reference sequence) lists LNHDA and SQIVND. Trimming removed 3 bases from V and 3 bases from J, leaving 12 bases between the germline ends. The cysteine opens and the phenylalanine closes a CDR3 of 14 amino acids. CDR3 DNA only is kept here, 42 bases in frame from base 1. In the case of this clone: Its antigen is currently not known. Per-nucleotide qualities are absent, and no much larger clonotype sits a single base away.

The origin of this receptor is a person aged 35 to 85 with oral cavity squamous cell carcinoma. The chain was built from TRBV19 and TRBJ2-7; possibly the D gene is TRBD1, per 6 matching bases. Here the sequenced sample was PBMCs, taken before nivolumab (anti-PD-1) treatment. The nucleotide sequence is TGTGCCAGTAGTATGGGCAGGGGAGACTACGAGCAGTACTTC. This codes for CASSMGRGDYEQYF.